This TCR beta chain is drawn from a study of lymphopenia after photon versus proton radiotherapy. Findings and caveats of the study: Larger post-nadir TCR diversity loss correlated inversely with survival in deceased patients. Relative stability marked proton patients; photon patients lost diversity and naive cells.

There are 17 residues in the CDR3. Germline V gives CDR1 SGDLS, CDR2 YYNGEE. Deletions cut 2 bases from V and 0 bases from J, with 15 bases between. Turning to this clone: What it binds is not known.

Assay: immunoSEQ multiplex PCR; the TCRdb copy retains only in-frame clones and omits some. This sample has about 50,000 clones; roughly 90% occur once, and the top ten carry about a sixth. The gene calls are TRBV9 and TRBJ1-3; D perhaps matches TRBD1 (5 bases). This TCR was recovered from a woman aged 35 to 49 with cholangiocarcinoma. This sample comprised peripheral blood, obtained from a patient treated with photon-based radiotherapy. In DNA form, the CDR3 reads TGTGCCAGCAGCGTCGATGCGAGGGGTTTCTCTGGAAACACCATATATTTT. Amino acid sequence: CASSVDARGFSGNTIYF.